This record looks at one T cell receptor (beta chain) sequence and its context. This specimen comes from a study of blood T cell repertoires in COVID-19. On the study more broadly: There were acute and convalescent COVID-19 samples, and they came from the United States, Italy and Spain. PBMCs, B-cell-depleted T cells, or T cells provided the cDNA or gDNA that made up the material.

Trimming took 4 bases from V and 2 from J; bases not matched to a gene: 14. The germline V gene encodes CDR1 SGHRS and CDR2 YFSETQ. This CDR3 has 17 amino acids. Authors' methods: Estimation of nucleated cell counts relied on the amplification of reference gene primers. The method was immunoSEQ multiplex PCR; TCRdb's version includes in-frame clones alone and lacks a portion of them. D and trimming were read from the DNA, whereas the V and J calls and clone size are those reported in that table. Here the sample spans 250,000 to 350,000 clones, approximately 90% being singletons. Sequenced material: peripheral blood. The genes are TRBV5-1 and TRBJ1-2; 7 nucleotides match TRBD1. The TCR sequence derives from a woman aged 55-75 years with acute or convalescent COVID-19. CDR3 amino acids: CASSLDRPGTVNYGYTF. The CDR3 coding sequence is TGCGCCAGCAGCCTGGACAGGCCCGGGACAGTGAACTATGGCTACACCTTC.